This TCR beta chain was observed in a study of T cells in localized non-small cell lung cancer. Concerning this clone: The target antigen is unknown.

Broader study findings: Heterogeneity remains possible because sequencing was limited to only one tumor region.

TCRdb's table, derived via immunoSEQ multiplex PCR, lists solely in-frame clones and lacks some. The table shows over 65,000 clones, with approximately 88% occurring only once. This CDR3 has 16 amino acids. Germline V gene data show CDR1 as MDHEN and CDR2 as SYDVKM. V lost 8 bases, J lost 0 bases, and 17 bases lay in between. The input for sequencing was peripheral blood, taken before any cancer treatment. The V call is TRBV28, the J call TRBJ2-1, with D perhaps matching TRBD2 (6 bases). This TCR was sampled from a female donor of 60 years or more with stage I lung adenocarcinoma. This CDR3 is CASPPPGVGSYNEQFF. The DNA of the CDR3 is TGTGCCAGCCCCCCTCCGGGAGTGGGCTCCTACAATGAGCAGTTCTTC.